This record looks at one TCR beta chain sequence and its context. Only one count was recorded for this clone. Its antigen is not yet known. Qualities for individual bases were not recorded, and no much larger clone is one base off. CDR1 SGHAT and CDR2 FQDESV are derived from the germline V gene (reference sequence). Trimming removed 4 bases from V and 3 bases from J; the gene matches leave 1 base unexplained. The cysteine opens and the phenylalanine closes a CDR3 of 13 amino acids. This entry keeps only the CDR3 DNA: 39 bases, framed from base 1. The data were taken from a study of blood T cell repertoires in COVID-19 (TCRdb year 2020). Looking at the study overall: Samples from collaborators originated in the United States, Italy and Spain and spanned both the acute and convalescent phases of COVID-19. The material from the prospective study consisted of cDNA or gDNA derived from T cells, B-cell-depleted T cells, or PBMCs. The dataset comprised deeply sampled blood TCRbeta repertoires from subjects exposed to, actively infected with, or recovered from COVID-19. Where HLA class I and class II types were available, the types were taken from metadata supplied by the sample provider, not from assay-based typing. The repertoires were made available in a free public database intended to serve as a resource for research on the immune response to SARS-CoV-2. The sample metadata nearly always contained a de-identified subject ID, COVID-19 status, age in years and sex. Samples came from the ongoing ImmuneRACE study (first 160 participants) plus 1,254 subjects from 6 global collaborators. The study at large found these results: The quantity of clinical and demographic metadata differed by source and by participant and was supplied without curation.

Participants in the prospective study were enrolled through a virtual design, were aged roughly 18 to 100 years, and lived in roughly 24 United States geographic areas. To assign participants to cohorts, the prospective study relied on clinical history that participants themselves reported in a screening survey and a study questionnaire. Exposed participants had been in contact, within 2 weeks of entering the study, with a person who had a PCR-confirmed or clinician-diagnosed case of COVID-19. In the prospective study, mobile phlebotomists collected whole blood, serum and a nasopharyngeal or oropharyngeal swab from each participant. Prospective study participants could optionally give additional blood draws and questionnaires over a roughly two-month period. Before DNA extraction, prospective study blood samples were shipped either frozen or at room temperature. TCRbeta CDR3 regions were amplified from genomic DNA by means of the immunoSEQ Assay, a bias-controlled multiplex PCR. Per the original workflow: The number of nucleated cells in each sample was estimated from the amplification of reference gene primers within the assay. To quantify the absolute abundance of each unique TCRbeta CDR3 rearrangement, sequence reads were collapsed and filtered. Productive Simpson clonality was computed per sample as the square root of Simpson's diversity index over productive rearrangements. TCRdb stores this immuneACCESS table with in-frame sequences only. Part of the clones is absent; in the studies checked, under half of the shortfall reflects unresolved V genes, and no reason is known for the rest. Clone size and the V and J calls come from that table; the DNA yielded D and trimming. For this sample there are about 430,000 clones; more than 70% appear just once. Approximately 1.3% of the sample lies in the top ten.

This receptor chain uses TRBV11-1 and TRBJ2-7; the central 9 bases match TRBD1. Sequencing was done on a sample of PBMCs or T cells enriched from blood (not recorded which). This clonotype was obtained from a woman aged 18-29 years who had been exposed to COVID-19. The DNA sequence is given as TGTGCCAGCAGCTCGGACAGGGGCTACGAGCAGTACTTC. Its translation is CASSSDRGYEQYF. Here the CDR3 is joined to the reference TRBV11-1 and TRBJ2-7 genes, and the full variable domain is: EAEVAQSPRYKITEKSQAVAFWCDPISGHATLYWYRQILGQGPELLVQFQDESVVDDSQLPKDRFSAERLKGVDSTLKIQPAELGDSAMYLCASSSDRGYEQYFGPGTRLTVT.